A single sample gave rise to the 19 T cell receptor beta chains below, sequenced in a study of blood T cells in healthy people across ages. A sample-barcoded 5' primer and a J-beta primer mix were used in a second PCR of roughly 6 to 11 cycles. TCRdb re-called the 5' RACE reads with MiXCR, one entry per CDR3 protein. The sample has 750,000 to 950,000 distinct CDR3 sequences; roughly 26% are singletons. These same records also appear under a second study, on T cells of mothers and their children.

The sequenced material came from blood. Receptors originate from a boy between 5 and 17 years old in good health.

This chain connects TRBV5-1 to TRBJ1-4; D is undetermined. Looked up from germline, CDR1 is SGHRS and CDR2 is YFSETQ. The CDR3 sequence is 15 residues long. Trimming cost V 3 bases and J 5 bases, with 14 bases left between them. In DNA, the CDR3 is TGCGCCAGCAGCTCCTACGGGTCTACCAATGAAAAACTGTTTTTT. This sequence encodes CASSSYGSTNEKLFF.

The chain carries TRBV4-1 and TRBJ2-1; TRBD1 might be the D (5 bases). This CDR3 comprises 17 residues. CDR1 and CDR2 from the germline V gene are MGHRA and YSYEKL. V dropped 2 bases and J dropped 0 bases, with 14 bases sitting between them. CDR3 nucleotide sequence: TGCGCCAGCAGCCAACCGCAAGACAGAATCTCCTACAATGAGCAGTTCTTC. Protein: CASSQPQDRISYNEQFF.

The rearrangement joins TRBV5-1 to TRBJ1-2; 7 nucleotides agree with TRBD1. The V segment lost 2 bases and the J segment 8 bases; nucleotides outside the gene matches: 6. CDR1 SGHRS and CDR2 YFSETQ come from the germline V gene. CDR3 size: 13 residues. CDR3 loop: CASSFTGDGGYTF. The CDR3 DNA reads as TGCGCCAGCAGCTTTACAGGGGACGGCGGCTACACCTTC.

This clonotype occurred many times. This chain uses TRBV20-1 with TRBJ2-1; 8 bases are shared with TRBD1. CDR1 and CDR2 from the germline V gene are DFQATT and SNEGSKA (reference sequence). The CDR3 is 14 amino acids. Unmatched junction bases numbered 8, after V lost 6 bases and J lost 4 bases. Here the CDR3 DNA reads TGCAGTGCCGGACAGGGCATAGATTACAATGAGCAGTTCTTC. Translating gives CSAGQGIDYNEQFF.

This clonotype came up a few times. This rearrangement joins TRBV7-2 to TRBJ1-4; a weak D match, TRBD1 (5 bases). This CDR3 has 14 amino acids. Germline lookup yields CDR1 SGHTA and CDR2 FQGNSA. V was clipped by 6 bases and J by 8 bases, with 16 bases between them. As DNA, the CDR3 is TGTGCCAGCAGGAAAGGGGCACTGGAGGAAAAACTGTTTTTT. It is translated as CASRKGALEEKLFF. The full variable domain, with the rest looked up from reference TRBV7-2 and TRBJ1-4, is GAGVSQSPSNKVTEKGKDVELRCDPISGHTALYWYRQSLGQGLEFLIYFQGNSAPDKSGLPSDRFSAERTGGSVSTLTIQRTQQEDSAVYLCASRKGALEEKLFFGSGTQLSVL.

A word on this clonotype: Relative to the germline gene, one junction end is altered; a read error may explain this. V gene TRBV19 combines with J gene TRBJ2-5, with D perhaps matching TRBD2 (7 bases). The DNA end favors TRBJ2-1, so the J call may be wrong. Germline-derived CDR1 and CDR2 are LNHDA and SQIVND (reference sequence). There are 13 residues in the CDR3. This chain's CDR3 is CASSIRGANEQFF. CDR3 nucleotide sequence: TGTGCCAGCAGTATACGGGGGGCGAATGAGCAGTTCTTC.

This clonotype is a singleton in its sample. The chain links TRBV5-1 to TRBJ1-5, with a tentative D call TRBD1 (5 bases). The germline V gene encodes CDR1 SGHRS and CDR2 YFSETQ. The CDR3 is 13 amino acids. V shed 5 bases and J shed 4 bases, with 10 bases lying between them. The CDR3: CASRPGPNQPQHF. Here the CDR3 DNA reads TGCGCCAGCAGACCGGGACCTAATCAGCCCCAGCATTTT.

The gene calls are TRBV11-2 and TRBJ2-5; tentative D call: TRBD1 (5 bases). In germline, CDR1 is SGHAT, CDR2 FQNNGV. V dropped 5 bases and J dropped 4 bases, with 17 bases sitting between them. The CDR3 sequence is 15 residues long. DNA for the CDR3: TGTGCCAGCAGCAACCAGTGGGGCCCGGTAGAGACCCAGTACTTC. This gives the protein CASSNQWGPVETQYF.

V gene TRBV6-5 combines with J gene TRBJ2-3; no reliable D call. Germline V gene sequence: CDR1 MNHEY, CDR2 SVGAGI. With 6 bases removed from V and 5 bases from J, the gap between germline ends came to 21 bases. This CDR3 has 16 residues. The CDR3 spells CASSYIGPPLGDTQYF. The CDR3 DNA reads as TGTGCCAGCAGCTACATTGGACCACCCCTGGGAGATACGCAGTATTTT.

This clonotype came up a few times. CDR3 residues: CASSFDEGLPGYTF. In DNA, the CDR3 is TGCGCCAGCAGCTTTGATGAGGGTTTACCCGGCTACACCTTC. The V and J genes are TRBV5-1 and TRBJ1-2; D call uncertain. Trimming removed 2 bases at V and 8 bases at J, with 16 bases between. Germline CDR1 and CDR2: SGHRS and YFSETQ. The length of the CDR3 is 14 residues.

The rearrangement joins TRBV7-3 to TRBJ2-4; TRBD2 is a possible D gene (5 bases). Trimming removed 4 bases from V and 0 bases from J, with 10 bases in between. Germline V gene data show CDR1 as SGHTA and CDR2 as FQGTGA. The CDR3 runs to 15 residues. The CDR3: CASSSSKGAKNIQYF. CDR3 bases: TGTGCCAGCAGCTCTAGCAAGGGAGCCAAAAACATTCAGTACTTC.

The V call is TRBV7-9, the J call TRBJ2-7, with a tentative D call TRBD2 (7 bases). The CDR3 has 14 residues. Germline V gives CDR1 SEHNR, CDR2 FQNEAQ (reference sequence). V gave up 4 bases and J gave up 4 bases, with 14 bases separating them. The CDR3 loop reads CASSSGRGRYEQYF. CDR3 coding DNA: TGTGCCAGCAGCTCCGGGCGGGGGCGATACGAGCAGTACTTC. Looking up the rest from reference TRBV7-9 and TRBJ2-7 gives the full variable domain: DTGVSQNPRHKITKRGQNVTFRCDPISEHNRLYWYRQTLGQGPEFLTYFQNEAQLEKSRLLSDRFSAERPKGSFSTLEIQRTEQGDSAMYLCASSSGRGRYEQYFGPGTRLTVT.

This clonotype was observed a handful of times. V gene TRBV2 combines with J gene TRBJ2-7; maybe TRBD2 (7 bases). This CDR3 has 15 amino acids. Germline assignment: CDR1 SNHLY and CDR2 FYNNEI. V dropped 8 bases and J dropped 4 bases, with 21 bases sitting between them. Here the CDR3 DNA reads TGTGCCAGCGGGGGAGGGGGACGCCAGGTTTACGAGCAGTACTTC. Translating gives CASGGGGRQVYEQYF.

The rearrangement uses TRBV12-3 or TRBV12-4 and TRBJ2-5; TRBD2 matches at 10 bases. The J call could be wrong; TRBJ2-7 is a better fit for the DNA end. CDR3 length: 17 amino acids. The CDR3 bases are TGTGCCAGCACCTTAATGGGTCTAGCGGGGGCCCACCACGAGCAGTACTTC. This encodes CASTLMGLAGAHHEQYF.

Points on this clonotype: No conserved phenylalanine or tryptophan ends this CDR3, so it is likely a read error. The V gene is TRBV7-9, the J gene TRBJ2-1, with 8 positions matching TRBD1. The CDR3 is 14 amino acids. Trimming took 5 bases from V and 4 from J; bases not matched to a gene: 4. Germline V gives CDR1 SEHNR, CDR2 FQNEAQ (reference sequence). The CDR3, as DNA: TGTGCCAGCAGCGCCCGGACAGGGTACAATGAGCAGTTCATC. This translates into CASSARTGYNEQFI.

J is TRBJ1-3 and V is TRBV5-5; TRBD1 agrees at 8 bases. Germline-derived CDR1 and CDR2 are SGHKS and YYEKEE (reference sequence). After removal of 5 bases from V and 0 bases from J, the junction contained 4 bases not matched to a gene. This CDR3 comprises 15 residues. CDR3 residues: CASSEDRASGNTIYF. CDR3 DNA sequence: TGTGCCAGCAGTGAGGACAGGGCCTCTGGAAACACCATATATTTT.

This chain links TRBV24-1 with TRBJ1-5; a weak D match, TRBD1 (5 bases). Trimming pared 6 bases from V and 4 bases from J, leaving 9 bases between. From germline, CDR1 is KGHDR and CDR2 SFDVKD. This CDR3 comprises 13 residues. The DNA for the CDR3 is TGTGCCACCAGTCAGGGACTTAATCAGCCCCAGCATTTT. Translating gives CATSQGLNQPQHF.

V gene TRBV7-9 combines with J gene TRBJ2-7, with D possibly matching TRBD1 (6 bases). CDR1 and CDR2 (germline): SEHNR, FQNEAQ (reference sequence). V lost 5 bases and J lost 5, with 16 bases in between. This CDR3 has 14 amino acids. The CDR3 region has the DNA TGTGCCAGCAGCATTAAACAGGGATTCCACGAGCAGTACTTC. This sequence encodes CASSIKQGFHEQYF.

This clonotype turned up a few times. The chain combines TRBV10-3 with TRBJ1-1; D gene uncertain. The CDR3 is made up of 12 amino acids. From germline, CDR1 is ENHRY and CDR2 SYGVKD. The V end lost 4 bases, the J end lost 3 bases, and 6 bases lay between the germline ends. The CDR3 DNA follows: TGTGCCATCAGTGTAGGACACACTGAAGCTTTCTTT. It encodes CAISVGHTEAFF.